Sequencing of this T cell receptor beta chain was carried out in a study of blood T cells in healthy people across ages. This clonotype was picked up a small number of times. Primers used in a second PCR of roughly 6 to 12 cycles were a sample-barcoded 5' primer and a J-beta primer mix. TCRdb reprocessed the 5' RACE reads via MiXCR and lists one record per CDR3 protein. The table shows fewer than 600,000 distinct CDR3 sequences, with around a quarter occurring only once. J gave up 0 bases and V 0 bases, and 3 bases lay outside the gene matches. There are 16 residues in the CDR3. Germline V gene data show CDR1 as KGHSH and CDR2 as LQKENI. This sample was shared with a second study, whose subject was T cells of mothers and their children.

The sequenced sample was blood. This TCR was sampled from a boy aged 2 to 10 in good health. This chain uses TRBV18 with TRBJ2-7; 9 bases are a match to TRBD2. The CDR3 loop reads CASSPPQRGASYEQYF. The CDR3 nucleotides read TGTGCCAGCTCACCACCGCAGCGGGGGGCCTCCTACGAGCAGTACTTC. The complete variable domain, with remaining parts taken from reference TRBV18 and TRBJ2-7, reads NAGVMQNPRHLVRRRGQEARLRCSPMKGHSHVYWYRQLPEEGLKFMVYLQKENIIDESGMPKERFSAEFPKEGPSILRIQQVVRGDSAAYFCASSPPQRGASYEQYFGPGTRLTVT.